Sequencing of this T cell receptor beta chain was carried out in a study of cytomegalovirus exposure and HLA in healthy donors. Study outcomes and limitations: Most TCR sequences were uncommon, yet certain public TCRs appeared in many donors. The productive fraction for most TCR beta V segments was about 87% or about 30% in an earlier analysis.

For this clone: What it recognizes is unknown.

The PCR used 60 Vbeta and 13 Jbeta primers. Assay: immunoSEQ multiplex PCR; the TCRdb copy retains only in-frame clones and omits some. The data show 150,000 to 200,000 clones, about three quarters seen once. V lost 0 bases to trimming and J lost 14 bases, with 21 bases between them. The V gene's germline CDR1 is SGDLS and CDR2 YYNGEE. The CDR3 loop spans 16 amino acids. The sequenced material came from PBMCs. This chain connects TRBV9 to TRBJ1-6, with D uncertain. The TCR originated in a man aged 18 to 30 in good health and CMV-seropositive. The DNA of the CDR3 is TGTGCCAGCAGCGTAGGATCTGGTTACAGTCTCCGCACCCTCCACTTT. This codes for CASSVGSGYSLRTLHF.